Listed below are T cell receptor beta chains from one sample, sequenced in a study of blood T cell repertoires in COVID-19. Profiling relied on immunoSEQ multiplex PCR, and the TCRdb table lists in-frame clones only, not all of them. The repertoire holds over 200,000 clones, with roughly 86% as singletons. The sample taken for sequencing was peripheral blood. These receptors were collected from a woman aged 30 to 39 with acute or convalescent COVID-19. CDR3s include the opening cysteine and the closing phenylalanine or tryptophan. The order of the fields is CDR3 length, D gene, clone size, J gene, V gene, CDR3 DNA, CDR3 protein. The D gene is left open where the match is weak. Some rows have no size entry. The others give once, few or many, or a class for an expanded clone.

length: 14; D: -; size: -; J: TRBJ1-3; V: TRBV29-1; DNA: TGCAGCGCCGAAGGGGGGGCGCTTGGAAACACCATATATTTT; CDR3: CSAEGGALGNTIYF
length: 14; D: TRBD2; size: -; J: TRBJ2-5; V: TRBV18; DNA: TGTGCCAGCTCAGATCTAGCGGGAGTGGAGACCCAGTACTTC; CDR3: CASSDLAGVETQYF
length: 19; D: -; size: -; J: TRBJ2-6; V: TRBV3-1/TRBV3-2; DNA: TGTGCCAGCAGCCCTGTTTCTTATAGCCCCCTCTCTGGGGCCAACGTCCTGACTTTC; CDR3: CASSPVSYSPLSGANVLTF
length: 15; D: TRBD1; size: -; J: TRBJ2-7; V: TRBV27; DNA: TGTGCCAGCAGTTTTTTGGGACAGGGGTCCTACGAGCAGTACTTC; CDR3: CASSFLGQGSYEQYF
length: 17; D: -; size: -; J: TRBJ2-5; V: TRBV4-3; DNA: TGCGCCAGCAGCCCAGCCCCAGGGGCTGGGTACCAAGAGACCCAGTACTTC; CDR3: CASSPAPGAGYQETQYF
length: 13; D: -; size: -; J: TRBJ2-7; V: TRBV11-1; DNA: TGTGCCAGCAGCTTTGACAGAACCTACGAGCAGTACTTC; CDR3: CASSFDRTYEQYF
length: 15; D: -; size: once; J: TRBJ2-7; V: TRBV6-2/TRBV6-3; DNA: TGTGCCAGCAGTTACGAAGTCTTCTTCGGGAACGAGCAGTACTTC; CDR3: CASSYEVFFGNEQYF
length: 15; D: TRBD1; size: -; J: TRBJ2-5; V: TRBV4-2; DNA: TGTGCCAGCAGCCAGCCCGGGACAGTCCAAGAGACCCAGTACTTC; CDR3: CASSQPGTVQETQYF
length: 17; D: TRBD2; size: -; J: TRBJ2-4; V: TRBV9; DNA: TGTGCCAGCAGCGAGGGGGGGACTAGCCTAGCCAAAAACATTCAGTACTTC; CDR3: CASSEGGTSLAKNIQYF
length: 16; D: TRBD2; size: once; J: TRBJ2-5; V: TRBV3-1/TRBV3-2; DNA: TGTGCCAGCAGCCACGGAGTGCGGGAGTTGGGTGAGACCCAGTACTTC; CDR3: CASSHGVRELGETQYF
length: 14; D: -; size: -; J: TRBJ2-2; V: TRBV11-2; DNA: TGTGCCAGCAGCTTTACTAGCTACACCGGGGAGCTGTTTTTT; CDR3: CASSFTSYTGELFF
length: 13; D: -; size: -; J: TRBJ1-4; V: TRBV7-3; DNA: TGTGCCAGCACCCCGACTTCGGATGAAAAACTGTTTTTT; CDR3: CASTPTSDEKLFF
length: 14; D: TRBD1; size: -; J: TRBJ2-1; V: TRBV30; DNA: TGTGCCTGGAGTATGGACAGGGGGCTCAATGAGCAGTTCTTC; CDR3: CAWSMDRGLNEQFF
length: 18; D: TRBD1; size: -; J: TRBJ1-1; V: TRBV11-2; DNA: TGTGCCAGCAGCTTATCAATACGGACAGGGACTATGAACACTGAAGCTTTCTTT; CDR3: CASSLSIRTGTMNTEAFF
length: 16; D: TRBD2; size: -; J: TRBJ2-1; V: TRBV7-2; DNA: TGTGCCAGCAGCACCACTAGCGGGAGAAGTGCCAATGAGCAGTTCTTC; CDR3: CASSTTSGRSANEQFF
length: 12; D: -; size: -; J: TRBJ2-1; V: TRBV5-6; DNA: TGTGCCAGCAGCTTAGTTAGCCCCCGGCAGTTCTTC; CDR3: CASSLVSPRQFF
length: 14; D: TRBD2; size: once; J: TRBJ2-7; V: TRBV5-4; DNA: TGTGCCAGCAGCTTAGAACGGGGGGGGCGTGAGCAGTACTTC; CDR3: CASSLERGGREQYF
length: 12; D: -; size: -; J: TRBJ1-2; V: TRBV7-2; DNA: TGTGGAGAGGGCCTGGGTCCCGATGGCTACACCTTC; CDR3: CGEGLGPDGYTF
length: 17; D: -; size: -; J: TRBJ1-6; V: TRBV27; DNA: TGTGCCAGCAGTTTATACCCACTCGGGCCAGGGATCTCACCCCTCCACTTT; CDR3: CASSLYPLGPGISPLHF
length: 14; D: TRBD1; size: -; J: TRBJ2-7; V: TRBV5-5; DNA: TGTGCCAGCAGCTTGGGACAGGGGGCGTACGAGCAGTACTTC; CDR3: CASSLGQGAYEQYF
length: 13; D: -; size: -; J: TRBJ2-7; V: TRBV18; DNA: TGTGCCAGCTCACAGACAACAAGTTACGAGCAGTACTTC; CDR3: CASSQTTSYEQYF
length: 19; D: TRBD2; size: -; J: TRBJ2-3; V: TRBV10-2; DNA: TGCGCCACCACGGGCCCTAGACTAGCGGGAGGGCCGAGCACAGATACGCAGTATTTT; CDR3: CATTGPRLAGGPSTDTQYF
length: 15; D: -; size: -; J: TRBJ1-5; V: TRBV9; DNA: TGTGCCAGCAGCGTAGAAGGGGAATCGGGTCAGCCCCAGCATTTT; CDR3: CASSVEGESGQPQHF
length: 14; D: TRBD1; size: -; J: TRBJ2-2; V: TRBV7-9; DNA: TGTGCCAGCAAGGACAGGGGAGGCACCGGGGAGCTGTTTTTT; CDR3: CASKDRGGTGELFF
length: 16; D: -; size: -; J: TRBJ1-6; V: TRBV25-1; DNA: TGTGCCAGCAGGCAAATGGACAGCTCCTATAATTCACCCCTCCACTTT; CDR3: CASRQMDSSYNSPLHF
length: 15; D: TRBD2; size: -; J: TRBJ2-2; V: TRBV10-3; DNA: TGTGCCAGCGCGGGACTAGCGGGAGTTACCGGGGAGCTGTTTTTT; CDR3: CASAGLAGVTGELFF
length: 13; D: -; size: -; J: TRBJ1-5; V: TRBV27; DNA: TGTGCCAGCAGAGCAGGGGGCAATCAGCCCCAGCATTTT; CDR3: CASRAGGNQPQHF
length: 13; D: -; size: -; J: TRBJ1-5; V: TRBV12-3/TRBV12-4; DNA: TGTGCCAGCAGCCGGGGTTTCAGCCAGCCCCAGCATTTT; CDR3: CASSRGFSQPQHF
length: 15; D: -; size: -; J: TRBJ1-1; V: TRBV10-3; DNA: TGTGCCATCAGTTTGAACGCCGGGATGGGCACTGAAGCTTTCTTT; CDR3: CAISLNAGMGTEAFF
length: 15; D: TRBD1; size: few; J: TRBJ1-4; V: TRBV2; DNA: TGTGCCAGCAGCCCGACAGGGGTTCGCACTGAAAAACTGTTTTTT; CDR3: CASSPTGVRTEKLFF
length: 18; D: TRBD2; size: -; J: TRBJ2-7; V: TRBV11-2; DNA: TGTGCCAGCAGCTCCTACTCTAGCGGGAGGACCAGCTCCTACGAGCAGTACTTC; CDR3: CASSSYSSGRTSSYEQYF
length: 17; D: TRBD2; size: once; J: TRBJ2-2; V: TRBV23-1; DNA: TGCGCCAGCAGTCAATTTGCGGGAGGGTCCAACACCGGGGAGCTGTTTTTT; CDR3: CASSQFAGGSNTGELFF
length: 16; D: TRBD2; size: -; J: TRBJ2-2; V: TRBV9; DNA: TGTGCCAGCGGCAGAGGGCTAGCGGGAGACACCGGGGAGCTGTTTTTT; CDR3: CASGRGLAGDTGELFF
length: 14; D: -; size: -; J: TRBJ1-1; V: TRBV4-2; DNA: TGTGCCAGCAGCCGTTCCGGGAAGAACACTGAAGCTTTCTTT; CDR3: CASSRSGKNTEAFF
length: 13; D: -; size: -; J: TRBJ2-7; V: TRBV29-1; DNA: TGCAGCGTTGGTGGGCTAGCTCCCTACGAGCAGTACTTC; CDR3: CSVGGLAPYEQYF
length: 16; D: TRBD2; size: -; J: TRBJ2-3; V: TRBV29-1; DNA: TGCAGCGCTTTAAGGGGACTAGCGGATAACACAGATACGCAGTATTTT; CDR3: CSALRGLADNTDTQYF
length: 16; D: -; size: -; J: TRBJ2-1; V: TRBV7-2; DNA: TGTGCCAGCAGCAATGGAGGGATTACGACCTTCAATGAGCAGTTCTTC; CDR3: CASSNGGITTFNEQFF
length: 15; D: TRBD2; size: -; J: TRBJ2-5; V: TRBV6-6; DNA: TGTGCCAGCAGGTCCCAGGGACTAGCGGGAGAGACCCAGTACTTC; CDR3: CASRSQGLAGETQYF
length: 11; D: -; size: few; J: TRBJ2-4; V: TRBV19; DNA: TGTGCCAGTAGGGGTGAGGGACACCAGTACTTC; CDR3: CASRGEGHQYF
length: 15; D: TRBD1; size: -; J: TRBJ2-1; V: TRBV5-1; DNA: TGCGCCAGCAGCCATCAACAGGGGTCCTACAATGAGCAGTTCTTC; CDR3: CASSHQQGSYNEQFF
length: 17; D: TRBD2; size: -; J: TRBJ2-2; V: TRBV15; DNA: TGTGCCACCAGCAGAGGGCCTAGCGGCGCGAACACCGGGGAGCTGTTTTTT; CDR3: CATSRGPSGANTGELFF
length: 13; D: TRBD2; size: -; J: TRBJ2-2; V: TRBV12-3/TRBV12-4; DNA: TGTGCCAGCAGACTAGCGGGAGCCGGGGAGCTGTTTTTT; CDR3: CASRLAGAGELFF
length: 15; D: -; size: -; J: TRBJ2-2; V: TRBV6-5; DNA: TGTGCCAGCAGTTACATGTCGGGGAACACCGGGGAGCTGTTTTTT; CDR3: CASSYMSGNTGELFF
length: 14; D: TRBD1; size: once; J: TRBJ1-2; V: TRBV5-6; DNA: TGTGCCAGCAGCTTTCAAGACAGGGACTTCGGCTACACCTTC; CDR3: CASSFQDRDFGYTF
length: 13; D: TRBD2; size: -; J: TRBJ2-1; V: TRBV5-1; DNA: TGCGCCAGCAGCTCGGGACTAGCTGGTGAGCAGTTCTTC; CDR3: CASSSGLAGEQFF
length: 13; D: -; size: -; J: TRBJ1-2; V: TRBV30; DNA: TGTGCCTGGAGTCCAGGGGCATTTTATGGCTACACCTTC; CDR3: CAWSPGAFYGYTF